This T cell receptor (beta chain) was recorded in a study of cytomegalovirus exposure and HLA in healthy donors. As for the study in general: Samples from HLA-typed donors yielded approximately 80 million unique TCRs in an early data release.

The trim removed 1 base at V and 0 bases at J, leaving 5 bases unmatched. The V gene's germline CDR1 is SNHLY and CDR2 FYNNEI. CDR3 length equals 17 residues. The PCR made use of 60 Vbeta and 13 Jbeta primers. Clones were read by immunoSEQ multiplex PCR, and TCRdb kept only the in-frame ones, dropping some. The sample has 170,000 or so clones, around 77% seen once. The sequence was collected from a woman aged 45-59 years in good health and CMV-seropositive. Sequenced sample: PBMCs. The chain uses TRBV2 and TRBJ1-4; 7 nucleotides line up with TRBD1. In nucleotides, the CDR3 is TGTGCCAGCAGTGAAGGACAGGGAAGCCCAACTAATGAAAAACTGTTTTTT. Its protein is CASSEGQGSPTNEKLFF.